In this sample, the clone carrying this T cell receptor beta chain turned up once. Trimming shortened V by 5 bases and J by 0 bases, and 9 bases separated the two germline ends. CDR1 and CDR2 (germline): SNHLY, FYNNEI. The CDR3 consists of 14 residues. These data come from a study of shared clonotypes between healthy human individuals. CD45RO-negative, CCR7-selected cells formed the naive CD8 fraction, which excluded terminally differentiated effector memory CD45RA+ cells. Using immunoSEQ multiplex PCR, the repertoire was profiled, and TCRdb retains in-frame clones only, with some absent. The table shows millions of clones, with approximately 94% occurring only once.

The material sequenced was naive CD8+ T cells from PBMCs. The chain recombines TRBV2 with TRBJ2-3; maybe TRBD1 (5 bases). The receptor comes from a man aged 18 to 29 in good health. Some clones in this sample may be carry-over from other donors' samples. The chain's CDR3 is CASSPTASTDTQYF. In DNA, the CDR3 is TGTGCCAGCAGTCCGACAGCTAGCACAGATACGCAGTATTTT.